This T cell receptor (beta chain) was sequenced in a study of cytomegalovirus exposure and HLA in healthy donors. A word on this clone: What it binds is not known.

Study findings and constraints: Per a later analysis, HLA-associated TCR beta chains showed more clonal expansion than other, equally common TCR beta chains. Judged likely to be a sequencing artifact was a cluster of highly shared sequence variants. An assumption of roughly uniform sequencing depth across donors underlay the presence/absence analyses.

In the PCR, 60 Vbeta and 13 Jbeta primers were used. Generated by immunoSEQ multiplex PCR, the TCRdb table keeps only in-frame clones and is missing some. Here the sample spans 95,000 to 130,000 clones, 50% to 70% being singletons. This receptor was obtained from a woman between 35 and 50 years old in good health and CMV-seropositive. Specimen: PBMCs.

CDR3 loop: CASLGGEVDYGYTF. CDR3 DNA sequence: TGTGCCAGCTTGGGGGGTGAGGTTGACTATGGCTACACCTTC. V and J are TRBV7-9 and TRBJ1-2, with D possibly TRBD1 on 5 matching bases. CDR1 SEHNR and CDR2 FQNEAQ come from the germline V gene (reference sequence). This CDR3 has 14 residues. Trimming removed 8 bases at V and 3 bases at J, with 16 bases between.